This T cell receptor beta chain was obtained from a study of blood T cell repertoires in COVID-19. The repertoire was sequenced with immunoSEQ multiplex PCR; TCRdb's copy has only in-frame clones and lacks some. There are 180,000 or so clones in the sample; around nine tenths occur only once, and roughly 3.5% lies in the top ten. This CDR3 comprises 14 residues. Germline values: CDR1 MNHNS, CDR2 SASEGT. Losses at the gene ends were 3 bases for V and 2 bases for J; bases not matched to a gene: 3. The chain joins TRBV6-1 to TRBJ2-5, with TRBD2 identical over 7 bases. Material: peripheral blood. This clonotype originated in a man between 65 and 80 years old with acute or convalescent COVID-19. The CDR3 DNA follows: TGTGCCAGCAGTGATGGGGGGGGACAAGAGACCCAGTACTTC. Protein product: CASSDGGGQETQYF.